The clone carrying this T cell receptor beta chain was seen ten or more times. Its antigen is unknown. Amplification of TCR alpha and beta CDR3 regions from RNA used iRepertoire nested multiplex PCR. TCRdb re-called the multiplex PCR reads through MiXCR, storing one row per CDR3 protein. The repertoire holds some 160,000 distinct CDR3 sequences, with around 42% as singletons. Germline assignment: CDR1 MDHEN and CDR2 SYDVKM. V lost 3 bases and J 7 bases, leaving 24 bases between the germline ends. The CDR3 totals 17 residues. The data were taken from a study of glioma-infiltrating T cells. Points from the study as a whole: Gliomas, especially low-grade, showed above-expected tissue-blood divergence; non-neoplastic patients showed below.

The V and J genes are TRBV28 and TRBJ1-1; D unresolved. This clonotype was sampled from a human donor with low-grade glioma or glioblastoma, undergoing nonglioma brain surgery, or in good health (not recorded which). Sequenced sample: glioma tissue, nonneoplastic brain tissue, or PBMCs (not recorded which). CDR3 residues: CASSLWRLVSGVGEAFF. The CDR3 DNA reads TGTGCCAGCAGTTTGTGGAGATTAGTTTCAGGAGTCGGTGAAGCTTTCTTT.